The 20 T cell receptor beta chains given below trace back to one sample, sequenced in a study of blood T cell repertoires in COVID-19. Produced via immunoSEQ multiplex PCR; TCRdb's table is partial and in-frame only. Among a few hundred thousand clones listed, about 80% were seen once. The sequenced sample consisted of PBMCs or T cells enriched from blood (not recorded which). Source of these receptors: a middle-aged man who had recovered from COVID-19.

The rearrangement links TRBV28 to TRBJ2-7; 8 positions agree with TRBD2. V shed 4 bases and J 7 bases; nucleotides not matched to a gene: 18. CDR3 size: 17 residues. Germline assignment: CDR1 MDHEN and CDR2 SYDVKM. Here the CDR3 reads CASSSGGTRQATSEQYF. CDR3 nucleotides: TGTGCCAGCAGTTCCGGGGGGACTAGACAGGCGACGTCTGAGCAGTACTTC.

This clone was recorded only once. The genes are TRBV7-9 and TRBJ1-3; perhaps TRBD1 as D (6 bases). The CDR3 is 15 amino acids. The ends were cut back, 2 bases at V and 8 bases at J, with 16 bases in the middle. From germline, CDR1 is SEHNR and CDR2 FQNEAQ (reference sequence). The chain's CDR3 is CASSLKNRAGDTIYF. Written as DNA, the CDR3 is TGTGCCAGCAGCTTAAAGAACAGGGCGGGGGACACCATATATTTT.

The chain recombines TRBV7-9 with TRBJ2-2; D not resolved. V gave up 9 bases and J gave up 5 bases, with 10 bases separating them. CDR1 is SEHNR and CDR2 is FQNEAQ in the germline V gene (reference sequence). The CDR3 sequence is 12 residues long. The CDR3 DNA follows: TGTGCCAGTCTCCGGCGGACCGGGGAGCTGTTTTTT. Translation gives CASLRRTGELFF.

The rearrangement joins TRBV11-2 to TRBJ2-7; D possibly corresponds to TRBD2 (5 bases). The germline V gene has CDR1 SGHAT and CDR2 FQNNGV. Trimming stripped 0 bases from V and 2 bases from J, with 11 bases between. The CDR3 contains 15 residues. In DNA form, the CDR3 reads TGTGCCAGCAGCTTAGAAGTCGGCGGGCCCTACGAGCAGTACTTC. Its protein product is CASSLEVGGPYEQYF.

This clone was detected once. The CDR3 loop reads CASSKLAGGLLAKNIQYF. CDR3 coding DNA: TGTGCCAGCAGCAAACTAGCGGGAGGGCTGTTGGCCAAAAACATTCAGTACTTC. The rearrangement joins TRBV7-2 to TRBJ2-4, with 13 nucleotides matching TRBD2. The V gene end was trimmed by 5 bases and the J gene end by 1 base; junction bases not matched to a gene: 8. This CDR3 comprises 18 residues. From germline, CDR1 is SGHTA and CDR2 FQGNSA.

This sequence joins TRBV28 and TRBJ2-1, with 7 bases matching TRBD2. The length of the CDR3 is 16 residues. Germline lookup yields CDR1 MDHEN and CDR2 SYDVKM. The junction had 10 bases not matched to a gene; V was cut back by 5 bases and J by 3 bases. The CDR3, as DNA: TGTGCCAGCAGTGGGGAGGGGAGAGGGCTCTACAATGAGCAGTTCTTC. It translates to CASSGEGRGLYNEQFF.

The DNA for the CDR3 is TGTGCCATCAGTGAGGGGAGGGACACTGAAGCTTTCTTT. Translation: CAISEGRDTEAFF. The chain joins TRBV10-3 to TRBJ1-1; D gene uncertain. The germline V gene has CDR1 ENHRY and CDR2 SYGVKD. V lost 2 bases to trimming and J lost 3 bases, with 7 bases between them. The CDR3 length is 13 residues.

This clone was recorded once. The gene calls are TRBV30 and TRBJ1-5, with a weak D call TRBD1 (5 bases). The CDR3 length is 13 residues. Germline V gene lookup returns CDR1 GTSNPN and CDR2 SVGIG (reference sequence). V gave up 4 bases and J gave up 5 bases, with 12 bases separating them. CDR3 DNA sequence: TGTGCCTGGACTGCGGGGGGGGATCAGCCCCAGCATTTT. It specifies CAWTAGGDQPQHF.

V and J are TRBV7-9 and TRBJ1-2; a weak D match, TRBD1 (6 bases). Trimming left V 5 bases short and J 0 bases short, with 16 bases between. The CDR3 extends over 16 amino acids. The V gene's germline CDR1 is SEHNR and CDR2 FQNEAQ (reference sequence). The CDR3 sequence is CASSPIGQPSNYGYTF. CDR3 in DNA: TGTGCCAGCAGCCCAATAGGACAGCCATCTAACTATGGCTACACCTTC.

The V and J genes are TRBV2 and TRBJ2-5; no clear D gene. V lost 3 bases, J lost 5 bases, and 25 bases lay in between. Germline V gives CDR1 SNHLY, CDR2 FYNNEI. This CDR3 is built from 18 residues. CDR3 in amino acids: CASSDDPEEVLFVETQYF. The CDR3 coding sequence is TGTGCCAGCAGTGACGATCCCGAGGAAGTTCTTTTTGTGGAGACCCAGTACTTC.

This clone has only a few counts. This chain uses TRBV10-3 with TRBJ2-2; the match to TRBD2 covers 7 bases. CDR3 length: 15 amino acids. V lost 3 bases and J lost 2; bases outside the gene matches: 3. Germline assignment: CDR1 ENHRY and CDR2 SYGVKD. The CDR3 loop reads CAISDTGLNTGELFF. DNA for the CDR3: TGTGCCATCAGTGACACGGGACTAAACACCGGGGAGCTGTTTTTT.

A few counts support this clone. The genes are TRBV7-9 and TRBJ1-1; D remains ambiguous. This CDR3 has 15 amino acids. Trimming stripped 3 bases from V and 1 base from J, with 12 bases between. The germline gives CDR1 SEHNR, CDR2 FQNEAQ (reference sequence). CDR3: CASSFARPTNTEAFF. Written as DNA, the CDR3 is TGTGCCAGCAGCTTCGCCCGCCCTACGAACACTGAAGCTTTCTTT.

This chain links TRBV4-2 with TRBJ1-5, with D perhaps matching TRBD1 (5 bases). The CDR3 extends over 17 amino acids. V was clipped by 0 bases and J by 2 bases, with 14 bases between them. Germline V gives CDR1 LGHNA, CDR2 YNFKEQ. The CDR3 coding sequence is TGTGCCAGCAGCCAAGATTCCAGGGATTGGGGCAATCAGCCCCAGCATTTT. Residues: CASSQDSRDWGNQPQHF.

This chain joins TRBV19 and TRBJ1-2; TRBD1 matches 7 bases. The CDR3 is 14 amino acids. Germline loops: CDR1 LNHDA, CDR2 SQIVND (reference sequence). With 9 bases clipped from V and 4 bases from J, the junction kept 11 bases outside the gene matches. CDR3 nucleotides: TGTGCCAGCCCTAACACAGGGGATATCTATGGCTACACCTTC. Its protein product is CASPNTGDIYGYTF.

This clone was observed once. The chain links TRBV21-1 to TRBJ2-1; the DNA was not compared with TRBD2, the D call given in the table. TRBV21-1 is reported as a pseudogene. This CDR3 region has 14 residues. The CDR3 bases are TGTGCCAGCAGACCCGGACTAGCGGGAAATGAGCAGTTCTTC. Translating it yields CASRPGLAGNEQFF.

CDR3 nucleotide sequence: TGCGCCAGTACGCCCGGTCACCCGCGATCCAATCAGCCCCAGCATTTT. Residues: CASTPGHPRSNQPQHF. The chain is built from TRBV5-1 and TRBJ1-5; D unclear. The CDR3 length is 16 residues. Per germline, CDR1 SGHRS and CDR2 YFSETQ. Deletions cut 8 bases from V and 3 bases from J, with 21 bases between. Drawing the rest from reference TRBV5-1 and TRBJ1-5, the complete variable domain is KAGVTQTPRYLIKTRGQQVTLSCSPISGHRSVSWYQQTPGQGLQFLFEYFSETQRNKGNFPGRFSGRQFSNSRSEMNVSTLELGDSALYLCASTPGHPRSNQPQHFGDGTRLSIL.

The chain has TRBV7-2 and TRBJ2-7; D is perhaps TRBD1 (6 bases). The CDR3 contains 16 residues. In germline, CDR1 is SGHTA, CDR2 FQGNSA. With 0 bases removed from V and 5 bases from J, the gap between germline ends came to 17 bases. The CDR3 loop is CASSLALQGPSDEQYF. The CDR3 nucleotides read TGTGCCAGCAGCTTAGCGCTGCAGGGGCCCTCGGACGAGCAGTACTTC.

The chain recombines TRBV4-3 with TRBJ2-2; possibly TRBD2 for D (7 bases). Germline V lookup: CDR1 LGHNA, CDR2 YSLEER. This CDR3 contains 16 residues. Trimming took off 1 base at V and 5 bases at J, with 14 bases between the two ends. The CDR3 spells CASSQGGGGATGELFF. DNA for the CDR3: TGCGCCAGCAGCCAAGGAGGGGGGGGCGCGACCGGGGAGCTGTTTTTT.

The V gene is TRBV5-1, the J gene TRBJ1-1; maybe TRBD1 (5 bases). Trimming removed 7 bases from V and 0 bases from J, with 13 bases in between. Germline assignment: CDR1 SGHRS and CDR2 YFSETQ. CDR3 length: 14 residues. This CDR3 reads CASGWGVMNTEAFF. The CDR3, as DNA: TGCGCCAGCGGATGGGGGGTTATGAACACTGAAGCTTTCTTT. Drawing the rest from reference TRBV5-1 and TRBJ1-1, the complete variable domain is KAGVTQTPRYLIKTRGQQVTLSCSPISGHRSVSWYQQTPGQGLQFLFEYFSETQRNKGNFPGRFSGRQFSNSRSEMNVSTLELGDSALYLCASGWGVMNTEAFFGQGTRLTVV.

The gene calls are TRBV19 and TRBJ2-6; D may be TRBD2 (5 bases). The germline V gene has CDR1 LNHDA and CDR2 SQIVND (reference sequence). The CDR3 runs 18 residues. Trimming removed 4 bases from V and 1 base from J, with 17 bases in between. The DNA of the CDR3 is TGTGCCAGTAGTACCCCTTGGGGAGTACGGTCTGGGGCCAACGTCCTGACTTTC. Its protein is CASSTPWGVRSGANVLTF.